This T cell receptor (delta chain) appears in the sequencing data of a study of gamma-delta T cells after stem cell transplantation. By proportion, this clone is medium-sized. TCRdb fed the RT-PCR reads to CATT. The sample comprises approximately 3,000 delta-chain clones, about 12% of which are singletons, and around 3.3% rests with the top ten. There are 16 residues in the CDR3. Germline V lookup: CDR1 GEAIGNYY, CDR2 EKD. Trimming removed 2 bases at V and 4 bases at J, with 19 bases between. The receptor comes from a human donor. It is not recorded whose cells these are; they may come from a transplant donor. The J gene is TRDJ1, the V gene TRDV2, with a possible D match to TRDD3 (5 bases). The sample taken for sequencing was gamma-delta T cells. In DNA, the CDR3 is TGTGCCTGTGACAGGAGGGTCCACATTGGGATCGATAAACTCATCTTT. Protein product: CACDRRVHIGIDKLIF.